This T cell receptor beta chain was obtained from a study of OX40 agonist ivuxolimab in advanced cancers. Whole-study context: Dose-escalation cases comprised hepatocellular carcinoma, melanoma, renal cell or head and neck cancer.

Sequencing was performed with immunoSEQ multiplex PCR; in TCRdb, only in-frame clones are kept and a portion is missing. In the table there are over 50,000 clones, 88% of which are singletons. Study outcomes and limitations: Normalized T-cell clonal expansion was also low in a subset of nonresponders.

A note on this clone: The target antigen is unknown.

The CDR3 is made up of 17 amino acids. V dropped 4 bases and J dropped 3; count of bases not matched to a gene: 12. The germline gives CDR1 MDHEN, CDR2 SYDVKM. The source material was CD4+ or CD8+ T cells sorted from blood, sampled in a trial of the OX40 agonist ivuxolimab. The origin of this receptor is an adult with an advanced solid tumor such as melanoma, head and neck, liver or kidney cancer. The chain couples TRBV28 to TRBJ2-7; 10 nucleotides match TRBD1. CDR3 residues: CASSSYPGTGDLYEQYF. DNA of the CDR3: TGTGCCAGCAGTTCCTACCCCGGGACAGGGGACCTCTACGAGCAGTACTTC.